This T cell receptor beta chain stems from a study of immune evolution from preneoplasia to lung adenocarcinoma. Study-level points and caveats: Later-stage lesions appeared to have more T cells, more diversity, less clonality.

Data came from immunoSEQ multiplex PCR; TCRdb stores just in-frame clones and leaves some out. Of roughly 3,000 clones in the sample, under 85% were seen once. On this clone itself: Its antigen is as yet unknown.

Each case's diagnosis was confirmed by two pathologists on H&E. This CDR3 has 16 amino acids. The germline CDR1 and CDR2 sequences are SGHRS and YFSETQ. Trimming cost V 1 base and J 6 bases, with 19 bases left between them. The clonotype comes from a person between 35 and 49 years old with lung adenocarcinoma. V is TRBV5-1 and J is TRBJ1-1; D may be TRBD1 (5 bases). Input material: FFPE adjacent normal lung tissue. The CDR3 bases are TGCGCCAGCAGCTTGCAACCGTTCGGGGGTGGTGCTGAAGCTTTCTTT. This codes for CASSLQPFGGGAEAFF.